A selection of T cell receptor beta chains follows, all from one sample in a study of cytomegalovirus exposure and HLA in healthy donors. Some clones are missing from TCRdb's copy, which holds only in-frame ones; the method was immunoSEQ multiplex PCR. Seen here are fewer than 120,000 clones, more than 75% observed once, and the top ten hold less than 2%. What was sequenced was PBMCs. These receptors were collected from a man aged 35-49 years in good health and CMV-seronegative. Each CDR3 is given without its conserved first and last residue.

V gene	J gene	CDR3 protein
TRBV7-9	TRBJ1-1	ASSDSMNTEAF
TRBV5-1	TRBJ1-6	ASSLEGGRSPLH
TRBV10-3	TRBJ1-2	ATLYLQGANYGYT
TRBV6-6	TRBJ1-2	ASSTIGGGGYT
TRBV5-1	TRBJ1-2	ASSEGARYGGYT
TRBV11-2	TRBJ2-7	ASSSTTGSYEQY
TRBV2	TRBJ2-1	ASTVIFSSYNEQF
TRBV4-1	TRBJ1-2	ASSQVLQGSLNGYT
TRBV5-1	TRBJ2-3	ASSPRTSGGAGTDTQY
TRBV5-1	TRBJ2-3	ASSLAGGGGTDTQY
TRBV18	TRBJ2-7	ASSPTGEYEQY
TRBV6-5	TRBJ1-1	ASRFGQGAIEAF
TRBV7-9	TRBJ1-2	ASSPTTGNYGYT
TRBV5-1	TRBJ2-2	ASSVPGQRGTGELF
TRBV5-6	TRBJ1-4	ASTLTGGKDFYEKLF
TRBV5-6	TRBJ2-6	ASSFIQGASGANVLT
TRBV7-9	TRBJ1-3	ASNHNVD
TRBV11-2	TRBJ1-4	ASSRAGNEKLF
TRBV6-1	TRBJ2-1	ASHGSGGVYEQF
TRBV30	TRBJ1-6	AWTRGERDSPLH
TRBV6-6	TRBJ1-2	ASSFSTAGYT
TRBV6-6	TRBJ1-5	ASSTEFNQPQH
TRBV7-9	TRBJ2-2	ASSPRGTGELF
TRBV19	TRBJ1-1	ASSPRTGLPPEAF
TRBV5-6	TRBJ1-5	ASSYRDQPQH
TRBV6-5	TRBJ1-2	ASSSRDRRGYT
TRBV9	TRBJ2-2	ASRPGTSWAGELF
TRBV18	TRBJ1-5	ASSPGGGNQPQH
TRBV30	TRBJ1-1	AWALRENTEAF
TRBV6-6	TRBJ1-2	ASSPLSVHT
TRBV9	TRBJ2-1	ASSASSGAHNEQF
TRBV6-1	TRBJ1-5	ASRPRDNSNQPQH
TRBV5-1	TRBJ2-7	ASTPGTAAREQY
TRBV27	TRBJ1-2	ASSLPGMGGYT
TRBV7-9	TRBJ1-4	ASSRDRTTNEKLF
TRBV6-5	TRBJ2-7	ASSYSSGSSYEQY
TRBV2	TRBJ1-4	ASRRTGATNEKLF
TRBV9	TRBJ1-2	ASSVGVGDSANYGYT
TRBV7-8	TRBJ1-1	ASRLQPNTEAF
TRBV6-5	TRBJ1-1	ASSYRAGMNTEAF
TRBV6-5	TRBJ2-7	ASSQGQPGEQY
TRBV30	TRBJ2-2	AWNDRAGELF
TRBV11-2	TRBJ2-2	ASSLLTGGHTGELF
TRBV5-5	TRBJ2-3	ASSLVTVPNMY
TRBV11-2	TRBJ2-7	ASSSIREDYEQY
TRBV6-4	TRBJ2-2	ASRRDSTGELF
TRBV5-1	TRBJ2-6	ASSLEDRDHVLT
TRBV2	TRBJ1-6	ASRSLGGDNSPLH
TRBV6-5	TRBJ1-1	ASCSRGRAEAF
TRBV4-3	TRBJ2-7	ASSQGAGYEQY
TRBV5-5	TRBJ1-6	ASSRGATANSPLH
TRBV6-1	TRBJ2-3	ASSEVTDTDTQY
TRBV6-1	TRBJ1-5	AISREAGNQPQH